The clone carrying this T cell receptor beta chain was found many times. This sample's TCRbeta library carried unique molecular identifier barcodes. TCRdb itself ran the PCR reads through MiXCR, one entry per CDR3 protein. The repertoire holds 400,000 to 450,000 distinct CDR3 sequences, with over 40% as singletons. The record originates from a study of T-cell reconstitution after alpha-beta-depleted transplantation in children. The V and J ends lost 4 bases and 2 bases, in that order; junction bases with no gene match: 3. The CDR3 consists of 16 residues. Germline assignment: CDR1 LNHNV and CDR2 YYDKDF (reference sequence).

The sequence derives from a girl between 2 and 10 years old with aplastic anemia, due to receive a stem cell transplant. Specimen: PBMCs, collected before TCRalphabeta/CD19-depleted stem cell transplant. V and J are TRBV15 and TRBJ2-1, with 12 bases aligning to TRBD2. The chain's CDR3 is CATSTRLAGAYNEQFF. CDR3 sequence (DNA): TGTGCCACCAGCACCCGACTAGCGGGAGCCTACAATGAGCAGTTCTTC.